The 21 T cell receptor beta chains in this list originate from one sample, sequenced in a study of Graves' ophthalmopathy and Graves' hyperthyroidism. Researchers took RNA transcripts and amplified TCR beta CDR3 regions from them. First-round RT-PCR relied on HTBI primers, and a second-round multiplex PCR came next. TCRdb reprocessed the multiplex PCR reads with MiXCR, giving one entry per CDR3 protein. The sample lists hundreds of thousands of distinct CDR3 sequences, roughly 39% occurring once. Material for sequencing was peripheral blood. The source is an adult man with Graves' ophthalmopathy.

The chain is built from TRBV2 and TRBJ2-7; 7 positions match TRBD1. V lost 10 bases and J lost 5; bases outside the gene matches: 5. The CDR3 sequence is 11 residues long. Germline V CDR1 and CDR2: SNHLY, FYNNEI. CDR3 nucleotide sequence: TGTGCCACCCGGGACAGCGACGAGCAGTACTTC. Amino acids: CATRDSDEQYF.

This clonotype was counted at least ten times. The V call is TRBV2, the J call TRBJ1-5; perhaps TRBD1 as D (6 bases). V lost 6 bases, J lost 3 bases, and 15 bases lay in between. Germline loops: CDR1 SNHLY, CDR2 FYNNEI. The CDR3 runs to 15 residues. The CDR3 DNA sequence: TGTGCCAGCAGGGAGGGGGTCAGCTACAATCAGCCCCAGCATTTT. This sequence encodes CASREGVSYNQPQHF.

On this clonotype: Relative to the germline gene, one junction end is altered; a read error may explain this. The V gene is TRBV6-6, the J gene TRBJ2-2, with a tentative D call TRBD2 (6 bases). The CDR3 contains 12 residues. Germline CDR1 MNHNY, CDR2 SVGAGI (reference sequence). CDR3 coding DNA: TGTGCCGTTAACCTGAACACCGGGGGGCTGTTTTTT. This translates into CAVNLNTGGLFF.

This clonotype was detected once. The rearrangement joins TRBV9 to TRBJ1-5, with D tentatively TRBD1 (5 bases). The germline V gene encodes CDR1 SGDLS and CDR2 YYNGEE. Trimming took 4 bases from V and 11 from J, leaving 22 bases between them. The CDR3 runs 15 residues. In DNA, the CDR3 is TGTGCCAGCAGCCTACAGGCGGAACCTCTCTCGACCCAGCATTTT. Amino acid sequence: CASSLQAEPLSTQHF.

Written as DNA, the CDR3 is TGTGCCGGGATCAGGGATAGGGGGAGCCATTATGGCTACACCTTC. This gives the protein CAGIRDRGSHYGYTF. The chain has TRBV10-3 and TRBJ1-2, with D perhaps matching TRBD1 (6 bases). This CDR3 comprises 15 residues. CDR1 ENHRY and CDR2 SYGVKD come from the germline V gene. V lost 11 bases and J 5 bases, leaving 24 bases between the germline ends.

The chain has TRBV7-2 and TRBJ1-1; D possibly corresponds to TRBD1 (5 bases). The CDR3 loop spans 15 amino acids. V lost 5 bases to trimming and J lost 1 base, with 14 bases between them. Looked up from germline, CDR1 is SGHTA and CDR2 is FQGNSA. CDR3 amino acids: CASSQGWGGNTEAFF. The CDR3 DNA reads TGTGCCAGCAGCCAAGGATGGGGGGGGAACACTGAAGCTTTCTTT.

This clonotype was observed many times. The chain joins TRBV7-3 to TRBJ1-2, with 8 bases aligning to TRBD1. From germline, CDR1 is SGHTA and CDR2 FQGTGA. The CDR3 is 17 amino acids. Unmatched junction bases numbered 12, after V lost 0 bases and J lost 6 bases. CDR3 DNA sequence: TGTGCCAGCAGCTTAACGGTGTTGGGACAGGCAGAAAATGGCTACACCTTC. It yields the protein CASSLTVLGQAENGYTF.

In nucleotides, the CDR3 is TGTGCCAGCAGCTTCGACGCAGGACAGGGGACCGGGGAGCTGTTTTTT. Its protein is CASSFDAGQGTGELFF. This chain uses TRBV7-9 with TRBJ2-2; 9 nucleotides line up with TRBD1. Losses at the gene ends were 3 bases for V and 5 bases for J; bases not matched to a gene: 7. The CDR3 covers 16 residues. Germline lookup yields CDR1 SEHNR and CDR2 FQNEAQ (reference sequence). Together with reference TRBV7-9 and TRBJ2-2, the CDR3 gives the full variable domain: DTGVSQNPRHKITKRGQNVTFRCDPISEHNRLYWYRQTLGQGPEFLTYFQNEAQLEKSRLLSDRFSAERPKGSFSTLEIQRTEQGDSAMYLCASSFDAGQGTGELFFGEGSRLTVL.

The chain links TRBV15 to TRBJ2-7, with a weak D call TRBD2 (6 bases). This CDR3 has 13 residues. The germline gives CDR1 LNHNV, CDR2 YYDKDF (reference sequence). With 8 bases removed from V and 2 bases from J, the gap between germline ends came to 13 bases. The CDR3 DNA reads as TGTGCCACCCCGGGACTTCCAACCTACGAGCAGTACTTC. The encoded protein is CATPGLPTYEQYF.

There are a few counts of this clonotype. This sequence joins TRBV6-5 and TRBJ2-5; 7 bases match TRBD2. The CDR3 extends over 15 amino acids. Germline values: CDR1 MNHEY, CDR2 SVGAGI. V shed 0 bases and J 5 bases; nucleotides not matched to a gene: 6. The CDR3 sequence is CASSYSGGGWETQYF. The CDR3 DNA reads TGTGCCAGCAGTTACTCTGGCGGGGGTTGGGAGACCCAGTACTTC.

For this clonotype: Sequence at one end of the junction differs from germline and may be a read error. This rearrangement joins TRBV11-2 to TRBJ2-6; TRBD2 matches at 14 bases. The germline V gene has CDR1 SGHAT and CDR2 FQNNGV. CDR3 length equals 16 residues. The CDR3, as DNA: TGTGCCAGCAGCCCTACGACTAGCGGGAGGGCCCACGTCCTGACTTTC. It encodes CASSPTTSGRAHVLTF.

The V call is TRBV29-1, the J call TRBJ1-4, with D perhaps matching TRBD1 (6 bases). CDR3 length equals 13 residues. Germline loops: CDR1 SQVTM, CDR2 ANQGSEA. V was pared by 6 bases and J by 8 bases, with 16 bases between. This chain's CDR3 is CSVAQGLGEKLFF. The CDR3 DNA sequence: TGCAGCGTAGCCCAGGGGTTGGGCGAAAAACTGTTTTTT.

This sequence joins TRBV29-1 and TRBJ2-5, with D unresolved. CDR3 length: 12 residues. Germline lookup yields CDR1 SQVTM and CDR2 ANQGSEA. The V gene lost 8 bases and the J gene lost 5 bases, with 15 bases spanning the gap. CDR3 sequence reads: CSPAGGTETQYF. CDR3 coding DNA: TGCAGCCCGGCCGGCGGTACGGAGACCCAGTACTTC.

This clonotype came up a few times. Just one base apart from a much larger clone, this may be a read error. The gene calls are TRBV12-3 or TRBV12-4 and TRBJ1-2, with TRBD1 matching over 8 bases. V was clipped by 6 bases and J by 5 bases; unmatched bases: 8. The CDR3 is 14 residues long. CDR3 protein: CASRPWTGKYGYTF. Here the CDR3 DNA reads TGTGCCAGCAGGCCATGGACAGGGAAGTATGGCTACACCTTC.

This clonotype was observed once. The chain uses TRBV2 and TRBJ2-3; possible D gene TRBD1, 6 bases. V was trimmed by 8 bases and J by 0 bases, leaving 15 bases between them. The CDR3 runs 15 residues. Germline CDR1 SNHLY, CDR2 FYNNEI. The chain's CDR3 is CASGKDSPSTDTQYF. DNA for the CDR3: TGTGCCAGCGGGAAGGACAGTCCTAGCACAGATACGCAGTATTTT.

The genes are TRBV2 and TRBJ1-2; no reliable D call. The CDR3 is 14 residues long. In germline, CDR1 is SNHLY, CDR2 FYNNEI. V lost 5 bases to trimming and J lost 6 bases, with 16 bases between them. Here the CDR3 reads CASSNGQGSDGYTF. CDR3 bases: TGTGCCAGCAGTAACGGCCAAGGGAGCGATGGCTACACCTTC. The variable domain in full, with the rest retrieved from reference TRBV2 and TRBJ1-2, is EPEVTQTPSHQVTQMGQEVILRCVPISNHLYFYWYRQILGQKVEFLVSFYNNEISEKSEIFDDQFSVERPDGSNFTLKIRSTKLEDSAMYFCASSNGQGSDGYTFGSGTRLTVV.

This clonotype was seen a few times. One end of the junction fails to match germline, which may point to a read error. The V call is TRBV9, the J call TRBJ1-6, with D unclear. Germline V gene data show CDR1 as SGDLS and CDR2 as YYNGEE. The CDR3 length is 14 residues. The CDR3 coding sequence is TGCGCCAGCAGCCAGTACCCGGAATATTCACCCCTCCACTTT. Amino acids: CASSQYPEYSPLHF.

This clonotype was counted only a few times. The V call is TRBV6-6, the J call TRBJ1-4; D unclear. From germline, CDR1 is MNHNY and CDR2 SVGAGI (reference sequence). The V gene lost 5 bases and the J gene lost 0 bases, with 7 bases spanning the gap. The CDR3 extends over 14 amino acids. CDR3: CASSRAATNEKLFF. CDR3 in DNA: TGTGCCAGCAGTAGGGCCGCAACTAATGAAAAACTGTTTTTT.

The chain recombines TRBV10-3 with TRBJ2-7, with D unresolved. This CDR3 is built from 14 residues. Germline V gene data show CDR1 as ENHRY and CDR2 as SYGVKD. Between the trimmed V and J ends, which lost 0 bases and 2 bases, there was a span of 8 bases. The CDR3 coding sequence is TGTGCCATCAGTGAGTCGGGGAAAGCCTACGAGCAGTACTTC. Its protein product is CAISESGKAYEQYF.

Concerning this clonotype: A single base separates this from a much larger clone, so it may be a read error. The rearrangement links TRBV9 to TRBJ1-2, with D uncertain. Trimming shortened V by 5 bases and J by 4 bases, and 15 bases separated the two germline ends. The CDR3 totals 14 residues. CDR1 is SGDLS, CDR2 YYNGEE, per germline. Here the CDR3 DNA reads TGTGCCAGCAGTGAATCGGCAAGCCTCTATGGCTACACCTTC. Translating it yields CASSESASLYGYTF.

This clonotype was seen at least ten times. The rearrangement links TRBV2 to TRBJ2-7; a weak D match, TRBD1 (6 bases). CDR1 is SNHLY, CDR2 FYNNEI, per germline. This CDR3 region has 15 residues. V lost 3 bases and J lost 0, with 12 bases in between. CDR3 coding DNA: TGTGCCAGCAGTGATCCGCAGGGGAGCTCCTACGAGCAGTACTTC. Translated, it gives CASSDPQGSSYEQYF.